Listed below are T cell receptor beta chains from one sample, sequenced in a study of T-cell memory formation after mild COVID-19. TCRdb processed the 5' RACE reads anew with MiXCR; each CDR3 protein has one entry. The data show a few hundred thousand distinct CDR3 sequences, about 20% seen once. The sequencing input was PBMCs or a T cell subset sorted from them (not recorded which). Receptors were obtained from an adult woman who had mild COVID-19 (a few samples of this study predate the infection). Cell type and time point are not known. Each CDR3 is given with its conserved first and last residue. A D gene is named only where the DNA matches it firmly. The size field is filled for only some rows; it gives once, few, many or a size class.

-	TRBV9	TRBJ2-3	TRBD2	TGTGCCAGCAGCACCGGGACTAGCGGAAGATTTTACACAGATACGCAGTATTTT	CASSTGTSGRFYTDTQYF
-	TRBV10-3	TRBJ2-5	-	TGTGCCATCAGTCCCGGTGCACAAGAGACCCAGTACTTC	CAISPGAQETQYF
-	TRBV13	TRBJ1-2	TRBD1	TGTGCCAGCAGCCTCTCCCCGGCCCAACAGGGGGCTAGAGATGGCTACACCTTC	CASSLSPAQQGARDGYTF
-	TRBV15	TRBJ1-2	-	TGTGCCACCAGCAGAGGCCTGACAGACTATGGCTACACCTTC	CATSRGLTDYGYTF
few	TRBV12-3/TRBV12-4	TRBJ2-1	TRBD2	TGTGCCAGCAGCGAACTAGCGGGGCCCTACAATGAGCAGTTCTTC	CASSELAGPYNEQFF
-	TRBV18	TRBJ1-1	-	TGTGCCAGCTCAAAAGTGGGAGACTTGAACACTGAAGCTTTCTTT	CASSKVGDLNTEAFF
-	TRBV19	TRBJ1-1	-	TGTGCCAGTAAGGGTCAGGGGACTGAAGCTTTCTTT	CASKGQGTEAFF
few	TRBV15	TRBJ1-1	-	TGTGCCACCAGCAGAGATCGACATGCCCCTGAAGCTTTCTTT	CATSRDRHAPEAFF
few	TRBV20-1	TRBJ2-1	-	TGCAGTGCTAGAGATTTGGGGGAGACCAATGAGCAGTTCTTC	CSARDLGETNEQFF
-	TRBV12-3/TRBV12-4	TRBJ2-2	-	TGTGCCAGCAGAAAGACCCTATCTCGGCCAGGGACTCTCACCGGGGAGCTGTTTTTT	CASRKTLSRPGTLTGELFF
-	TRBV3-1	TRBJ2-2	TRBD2	TGTGCCAGCAGCGTCGGGGGGGCCACCGGGGAGCTGTTTTTT	CASSVGGATGELFF
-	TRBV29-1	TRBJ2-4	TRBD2	TGCAGCGTTGAAGATCGGGGGGAGGTAACCAAAAACATTCAGTACTTC	CSVEDRGEVTKNIQYF
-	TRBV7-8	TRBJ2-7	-	TGTGCCAGCAGCTTCCCGACAGCCCCGCTGGGCGAGCAGTACTTC	CASSFPTAPLGEQYF
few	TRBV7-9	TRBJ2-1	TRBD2	TGTGCCAGCAGCAGGACTAGCGGGGACAATGAGCAGTTCTTC	CASSRTSGDNEQFF
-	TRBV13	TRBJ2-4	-	TGTGCCAGCAGCCGCCAGCCTCGGGACAGTTGGGAGGTAGCCAAAAACATTCAGTACTTC	CASSRQPRDSWEVAKNIQYF
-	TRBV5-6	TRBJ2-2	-	TGTGCCAGCAGCCCGGAGGAGGGCGGAAGTGCCGGGGAGCTGTTTTTT	CASSPEEGGSAGELFF
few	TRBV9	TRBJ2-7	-	TGTGCCAGCAGCGTGGGGACGGACACCTACGAGCAGTACTTC	CASSVGTDTYEQYF
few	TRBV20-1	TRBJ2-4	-	TGCAGTGCTAGTGGGGGGTATGGGGGAGACAATGTTAAACGAAGGGGTCAGTACTTC	CSASGGYGGDNVKRRGQYF
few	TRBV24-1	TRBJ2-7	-	TGTGCCACCAGTGAGGGCAGGGGATCCAACGAGCAGTACTTC	CATSEGRGSNEQYF
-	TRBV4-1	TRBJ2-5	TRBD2	TGCGCCAGCAGCCAGACTAGCGGGAGGGCCGGTGAGACCCAGTACTTC	CASSQTSGRAGETQYF
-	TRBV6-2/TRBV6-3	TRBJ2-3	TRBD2	TGTGCCAGCAGACTAGCGGGCAACACAGATACGCAGTATTTT	CASRLAGNTDTQYF
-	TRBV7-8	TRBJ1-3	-	TGTGCCAGCAGCTTAGCGCAATCTTACTCTGGAAACACCATATATTTT	CASSLAQSYSGNTIYF
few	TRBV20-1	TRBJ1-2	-	TGCAGTGCTAGAGATAATGGCTACACCTTC	CSARDNGYTF
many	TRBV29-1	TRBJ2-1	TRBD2	TGCAGCGTTGTCCATATAGCGGGAGCGAGAGGTGGGAATGAGCAGTTCTTC	CSVVHIAGARGGNEQFF
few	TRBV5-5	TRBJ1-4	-	TGTGCCAGCAGCTTGGCTACAGCTGCAACTAATGAAAAACTGTTTTTT	CASSLATAATNEKLFF
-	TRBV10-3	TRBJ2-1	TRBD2	TGTGCCATGGGACTAGCGGGGGAGAATGAGCAGTTCTTC	CAMGLAGENEQFF
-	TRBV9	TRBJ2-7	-	TGTGCCAGCAGCGTAGGGGCTAGCTCCTACGAGCAGTACTTC	CASSVGASSYEQYF
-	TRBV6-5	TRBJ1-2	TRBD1	TGTGCCAGCTCTATTTCCGGGACAGCGTCTTATGGCTACACCTTC	CASSISGTASYGYTF
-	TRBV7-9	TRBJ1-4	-	TGTGCCAGCAGCTTAGCCCTGGGCAGGGGAGTGGATGAAAAACTGTTTTTT	CASSLALGRGVDEKLFF
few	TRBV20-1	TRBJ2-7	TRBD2	TGCAGTGCTAGGCTTAGCGGGTCGTACGAGCAGTACTTC	CSARLSGSYEQYF
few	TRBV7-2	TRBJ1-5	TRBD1	TGTGCCAGCAGCTTAGGGGGACAGGGGGGTAGGTATCAGCCCCAGCATTTT	CASSLGGQGGRYQPQHF
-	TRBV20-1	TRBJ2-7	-	TGCAGTGCCACAACCGGGGCCCGCTCCTACGAGCAGTACTTC	CSATTGARSYEQYF
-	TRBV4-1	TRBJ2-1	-	TGCGCCAGCAGCCAAGGAGGGGGTCCCTACAATGAGCAGTTCTTC	CASSQGGGPYNEQFF
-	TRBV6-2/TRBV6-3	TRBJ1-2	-	TGTGCCAGCAGTTACCCCCCGAGCCAGGGAAGAGATTCTGGCTACACCTTC	CASSYPPSQGRDSGYTF
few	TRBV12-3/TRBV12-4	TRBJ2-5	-	TGTGCCAGCAGGGTATCGCCCCAAGAGACCCAGTACTTC	CASRVSPQETQYF
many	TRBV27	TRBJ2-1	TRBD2	TGTGCCAGCAGTCTTTATCTGGGCGGGGGTCGAAATGAGCAGTTCTTC	CASSLYLGGGRNEQFF
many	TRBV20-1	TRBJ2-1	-	TGCAGTGCTAGATTTCTAACCGATGAGCAGTTCTTC	CSARFLTDEQFF
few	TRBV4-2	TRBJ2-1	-	TGTGCCAGCAGCCAGCTTGGGGGTAATGAGCAGTTCTTC	CASSQLGGNEQFF
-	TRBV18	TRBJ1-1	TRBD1	TGTGCCAGCTCACCACGGGGACAGGGTTGGACTGAAGCTTTCTTT	CASSPRGQGWTEAFF
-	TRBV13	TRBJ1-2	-	TGTGCCAGCAGTGAGTCCGGATCTAGGGGCTACACCTTC	CASSESGSRGYTF
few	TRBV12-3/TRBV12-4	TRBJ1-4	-	TGTGCCAGCAGTGGATACAGGGTCCGAGAAAAACTGTTTTTT	CASSGYRVREKLFF